The next 8 T cell receptor beta chains were all read from a single sample in a study of T cells in Graves' hyperthyroidism and ophthalmopathy. The CDR3 regions of TCR beta were amplified from RNA transcripts. The HTBI primer set served for first-round RT-PCR of the TCR CDR3. TCRdb ran MiXCR on the multiplex PCR reads and lists one entry per CDR3 protein. The sample gives fewer than 500,000 distinct CDR3 sequences, roughly 15% of which show up once; less than 15% is in the top ten. Sequenced: blood. These TCRs come from a man between 18 and 29 years old with Graves' ophthalmopathy.

In its sample, this clonotype was seen a few times. The chain employs TRBV6-1 and TRBJ2-5; D remains ambiguous. CDR1 MNHNS and CDR2 SASEGT come from the germline V gene. Trimming took 10 bases from V and 2 from J, leaving 14 bases between them. This CDR3 spans 13 amino acids. The CDR3 region has the DNA TGTGCCATTCTTGATCGAGTTCAAGAGACCCAGTACTTC. It translates to CAILDRVQETQYF.

This chain links TRBV15 with TRBJ2-3, with 8 bases matching TRBD2. Germline-derived CDR1 and CDR2 are LNHNV and YYDKDF (reference sequence). The J segment lost 2 bases and the V segment lost 9 bases, leaving 13 bases of the junction unmatched. CDR3 length: 16 amino acids. CDR3 amino acids: CATTPRASGSTDTQYF. In nucleotides, the CDR3 is TGTGCCACTACACCGAGGGCTAGCGGGTCCACAGATACGCAGTATTTT.

At least ten counts were recorded for this clonotype. This chain connects TRBV11-3 to TRBJ2-7; D remains unclear. Looked up from germline, CDR1 is SGHNT and CDR2 is YENEEA. V was clipped by 1 base and J by 4 bases, with 14 bases between them. The CDR3 spans 15 residues. The CDR3 sequence: CASSLGSGRGYEQYF. In DNA form, the CDR3 reads TGTGCCAGCAGCTTAGGTTCAGGCCGAGGTTACGAGCAGTACTTC.

This clonotype was seen ten or more times. Here the CDR3 DNA reads TGTGCCAGCAGCCAACTCACCGACGGGACAGACCAAGCTTTCTTT. Amino acid sequence: CASSQLTDGTDQAFF. The rearrangement uses TRBV4-2 and TRBJ1-1, with 7 positions matching TRBD1. V lost 2 bases to trimming and J lost 9 bases; unmatched junction nucleotides: 12. The CDR3 sequence is 15 residues long. CDR1 and CDR2 from the germline V gene are LGHNA and YNFKEQ.

V and J are TRBV29-1 and TRBJ2-2; the match to TRBD1 covers 10 bases. The CDR3 is 14 amino acids. V lost 5 bases to trimming and J lost 4 bases; unmatched junction nucleotides: 4. Germline-derived CDR1 and CDR2 are SQVTM and ANQGSEA. This CDR3 is CSVWDRGSTGELFF. The CDR3 bases are TGCAGCGTTTGGGACAGGGGTTCCACCGGGGAGCTGTTTTTT.

This clonotype was seen only a few times. J is TRBJ1-3 and V is TRBV9; D is uncertain. The CDR3 sequence is 11 residues long. Looked up from germline, CDR1 is SGDLS and CDR2 is YYNGEE. Trimming took 6 bases from V and 3 from J, leaving 4 bases between them. The CDR3 sequence: CASKVGNTIYF. The CDR3 DNA is TGTGCCAGCAAGGTTGGAAACACCATATATTTT. The entire variable domain, with the rest obtained from reference TRBV9 and TRBJ1-3, is as follows: DSGVTQTPKHLITATGQRVTLRCSPRSGDLSVYWYQQSLDQGLQFLIQYYNGEERAKGNILERFSAQQFPDLHSELNLSSLELGDSALYFCASKVGNTIYFGEGSWLTVV.

The sample holds many counts of this clonotype. This sequence joins TRBV11-2 and TRBJ1-1; TRBD1 matches at 8 bases. Germline CDR1 is SGHAT and CDR2 is FQNNGV. Trimming cost V 1 base and J 5 bases; bases outside gene matches: 12. CDR3 size: 17 residues. In DNA form, the CDR3 reads TGTGCCAGCAGCTTAGCAGGGGGCAGGATCCGAGGTACTGAAGCTTTCTTT. Translation gives CASSLAGGRIRGTEAFF.

This clonotype was recorded at least ten times. The chain links TRBV5-1 to TRBJ2-7, with D unclear. Trimming removed 4 bases at V and 2 bases at J, with 7 bases between. Germline CDR1 reads SGHRS; CDR2 reads YFSETQ. CDR3 length: 12 residues. The CDR3 nucleotides are TGCGCCAGCAGCAAAGAGACCTACGAGCAGTACTTC. This encodes CASSKETYEQYF.